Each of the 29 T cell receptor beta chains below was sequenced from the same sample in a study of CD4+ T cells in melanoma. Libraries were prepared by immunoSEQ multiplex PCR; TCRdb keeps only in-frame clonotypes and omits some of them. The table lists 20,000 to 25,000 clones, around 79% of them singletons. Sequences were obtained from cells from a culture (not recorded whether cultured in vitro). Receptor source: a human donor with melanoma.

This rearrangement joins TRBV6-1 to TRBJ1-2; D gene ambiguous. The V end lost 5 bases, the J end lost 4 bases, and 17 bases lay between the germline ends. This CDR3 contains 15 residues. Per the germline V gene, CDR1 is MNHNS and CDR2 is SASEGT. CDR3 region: CASSLGRAPIYGYTF. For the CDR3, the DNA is TGTGCCAGCAGTCTCGGTAGGGCTCCCATCTATGGCTACACCTTC.

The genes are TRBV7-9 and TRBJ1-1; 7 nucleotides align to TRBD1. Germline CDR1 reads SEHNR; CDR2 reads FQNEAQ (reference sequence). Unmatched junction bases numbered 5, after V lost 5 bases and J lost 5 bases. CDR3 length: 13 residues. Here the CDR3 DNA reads TGTGCCAGCAGCGTCTCACAGGGGACTGAAGCTTTCTTT. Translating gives CASSVSQGTEAFF. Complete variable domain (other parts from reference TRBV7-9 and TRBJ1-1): DTGVSQNPRHKITKRGQNVTFRCDPISEHNRLYWYRQTLGQGPEFLTYFQNEAQLEKSRLLSDRFSAERPKGSFSTLEIQRTEQGDSAMYLCASSVSQGTEAFFGQGTRLTVV.

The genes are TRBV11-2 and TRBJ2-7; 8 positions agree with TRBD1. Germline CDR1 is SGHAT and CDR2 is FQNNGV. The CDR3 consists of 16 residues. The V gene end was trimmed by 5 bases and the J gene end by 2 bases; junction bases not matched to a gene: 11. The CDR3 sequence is CASSHSVGTGPYEQYF. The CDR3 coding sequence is TGTGCCAGCAGCCACTCGGTCGGGACAGGACCCTACGAGCAGTACTTC.

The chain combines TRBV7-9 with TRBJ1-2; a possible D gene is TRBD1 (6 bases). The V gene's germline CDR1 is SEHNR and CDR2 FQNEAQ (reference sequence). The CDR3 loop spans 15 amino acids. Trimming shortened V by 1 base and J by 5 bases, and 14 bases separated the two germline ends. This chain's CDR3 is CASSLDLRDTYGYTF. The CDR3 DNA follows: TGTGCCAGCAGCTTAGACCTACGGGACACTTATGGCTACACCTTC.

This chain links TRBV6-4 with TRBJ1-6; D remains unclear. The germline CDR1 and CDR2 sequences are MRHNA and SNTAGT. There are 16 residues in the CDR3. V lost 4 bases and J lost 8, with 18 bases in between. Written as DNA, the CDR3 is TGTGCCAGCAGTGCTACGGCAGCCGTTAGCGATTCACCCCTCCACTTT. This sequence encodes CASSATAAVSDSPLHF.

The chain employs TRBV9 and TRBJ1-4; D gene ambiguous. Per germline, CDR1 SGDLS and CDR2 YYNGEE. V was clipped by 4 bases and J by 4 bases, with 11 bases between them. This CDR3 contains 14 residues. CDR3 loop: CASSPRVDNEKLFF. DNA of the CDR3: TGTGCCAGCAGCCCCCGGGTCGATAATGAAAAACTGTTTTTT.

The DNA for the CDR3 is TGTGCCAGCGGGGGAGTGAGTGGTGAAGCTTTCTTT. This codes for CASGGVSGEAFF. The chain carries TRBV25-1 and TRBJ1-1; D is perhaps TRBD1 (5 bases). CDR3 size: 12 residues. Germline V gene sequence: CDR1 MGHDK, CDR2 SYGVNS. The V end lost 8 bases, the J end lost 7 bases, and 14 bases lay between the germline ends.

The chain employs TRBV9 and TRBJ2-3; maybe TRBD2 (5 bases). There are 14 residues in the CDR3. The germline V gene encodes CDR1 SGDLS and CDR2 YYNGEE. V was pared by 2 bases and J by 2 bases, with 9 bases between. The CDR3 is CASSVEANTDTQYF. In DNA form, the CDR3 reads TGTGCCAGCAGCGTGGAGGCGAACACAGATACGCAGTATTTT.

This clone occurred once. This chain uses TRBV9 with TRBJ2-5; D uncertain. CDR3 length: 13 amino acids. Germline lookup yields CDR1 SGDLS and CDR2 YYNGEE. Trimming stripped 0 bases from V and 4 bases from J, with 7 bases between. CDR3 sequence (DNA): TGTGCCAGCAGCGTAGATTGGGGAGAGACCCAGTACTTC. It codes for CASSVDWGETQYF.

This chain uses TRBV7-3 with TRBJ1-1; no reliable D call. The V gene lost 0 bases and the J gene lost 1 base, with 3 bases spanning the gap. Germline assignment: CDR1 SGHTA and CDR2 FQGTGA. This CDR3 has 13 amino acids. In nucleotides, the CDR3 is TGTGCCAGCAGCTTAACAGAGAACACTGAAGCTTTCTTT. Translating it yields CASSLTENTEAFF. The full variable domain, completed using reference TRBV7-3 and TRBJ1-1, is GAGVSQTPSNKVTEKGKYVELRCDPISGHTALYWYRQSLGQGPEFLIYFQGTGAADDSGLPNDRFFAVRPEGSVSTLKIQRTERGDSAVYLCASSLTENTEAFFGQGTRLTVV.

In DNA, the CDR3 is TGTGCCAGCAGCTCGGACAGCTACGAGCAGTACTTC. Amino acid sequence: CASSSDSYEQYF. This sequence joins TRBV6-5 and TRBJ2-5, with TRBD1 as a possible D gene (6 bases). The closer fit of TRBJ2-7 to the DNA end suggests the J call may be wrong. CDR1 is MNHEY and CDR2 is SVGAGI in the germline V gene. This CDR3 has 12 residues.

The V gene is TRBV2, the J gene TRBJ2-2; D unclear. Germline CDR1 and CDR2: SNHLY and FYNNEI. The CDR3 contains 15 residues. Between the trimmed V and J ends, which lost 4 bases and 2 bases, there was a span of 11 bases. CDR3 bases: TGTGCCAGCAGTGTAGCCATGTCAAACACCGGGGAGCTGTTTTTT. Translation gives CASSVAMSNTGELFF.

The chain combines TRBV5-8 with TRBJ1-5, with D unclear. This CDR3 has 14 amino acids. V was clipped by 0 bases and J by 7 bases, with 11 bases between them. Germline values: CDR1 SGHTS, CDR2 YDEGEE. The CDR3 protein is CASSLGWSVQPQHF. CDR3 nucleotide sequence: TGTGCCAGCAGCTTGGGGTGGTCCGTGCAGCCCCAGCATTTT.

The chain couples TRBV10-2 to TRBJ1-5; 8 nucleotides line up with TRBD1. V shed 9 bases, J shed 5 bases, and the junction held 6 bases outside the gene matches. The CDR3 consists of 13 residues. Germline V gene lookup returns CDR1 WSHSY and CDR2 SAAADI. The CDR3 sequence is CASTGGSYQPQHF. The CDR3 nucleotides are TGCGCCAGTACAGGGGGTTCATATCAGCCCCAGCATTTT.

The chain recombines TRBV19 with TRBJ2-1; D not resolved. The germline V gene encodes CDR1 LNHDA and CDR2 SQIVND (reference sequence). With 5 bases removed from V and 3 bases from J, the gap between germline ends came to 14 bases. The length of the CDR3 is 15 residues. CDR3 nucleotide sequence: TGTGCCAGTAGTCCCCTAGGGAAAGTCTACAATGAGCAGTTCTTC. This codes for CASSPLGKVYNEQFF.

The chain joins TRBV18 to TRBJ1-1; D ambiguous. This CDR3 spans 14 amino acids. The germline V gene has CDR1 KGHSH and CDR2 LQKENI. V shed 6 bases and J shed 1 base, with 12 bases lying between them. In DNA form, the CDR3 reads TGTGCCAGCTCGAACCGGGATTGGAACACTGAAGCTTTCTTT. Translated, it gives CASSNRDWNTEAFF.

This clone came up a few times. CDR3 DNA: TGTGCCAGCAGCCACCATAGGACAGGTCTGAACACTGAAGCTTTCTTT. Residues: CASSHHRTGLNTEAFF. The J gene is TRBJ1-1, the V gene TRBV6-6; 7 bases match TRBD1. V dropped 6 bases and J dropped 0; count of bases not matched to a gene: 10. Looked up from germline, CDR1 is MNHNY and CDR2 is SVGAGI (reference sequence). The CDR3 contains 16 residues.

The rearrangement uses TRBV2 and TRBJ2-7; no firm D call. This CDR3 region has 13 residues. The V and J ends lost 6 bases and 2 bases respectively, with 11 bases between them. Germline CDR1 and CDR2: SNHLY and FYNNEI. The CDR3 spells CASSRPVTYEQYF. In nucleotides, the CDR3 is TGTGCCAGCAGCCGGCCAGTCACCTACGAGCAGTACTTC.

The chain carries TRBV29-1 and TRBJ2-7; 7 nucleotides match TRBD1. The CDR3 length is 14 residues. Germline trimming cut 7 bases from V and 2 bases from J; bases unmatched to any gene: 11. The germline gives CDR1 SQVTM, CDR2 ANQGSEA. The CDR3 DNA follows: TGCAGCGCCGCGACAGGGATCGGGACCTACGAGCAGTACTTC. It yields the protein CSAATGIGTYEQYF.

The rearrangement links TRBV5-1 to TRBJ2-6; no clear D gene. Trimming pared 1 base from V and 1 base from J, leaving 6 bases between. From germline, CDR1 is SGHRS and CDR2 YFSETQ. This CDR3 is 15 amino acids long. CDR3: CASSLPSSGANVLTF. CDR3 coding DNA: TGCGCCAGCAGCTTGCCTTCGTCTGGGGCCAACGTCCTGACTTTC.

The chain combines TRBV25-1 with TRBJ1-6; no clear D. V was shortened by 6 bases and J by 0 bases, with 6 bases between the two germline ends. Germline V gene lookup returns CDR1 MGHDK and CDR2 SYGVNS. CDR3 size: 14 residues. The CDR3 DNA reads TGTGCCAGCAGACTCGGCTCCTATAATTCACCCCTCCACTTT. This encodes CASRLGSYNSPLHF.

DNA for the CDR3: TGTGCCAGCAGGTCCCACGGGGGAGCCTACGAGCAGTACTTC. This encodes CASRSHGGAYEQYF. The rearrangement joins TRBV2 to TRBJ2-7, with a tentative D call TRBD2 (6 bases). The V gene lost 6 bases and the J gene lost 2 bases, with 14 bases spanning the gap. Germline CDR1 and CDR2: SNHLY and FYNNEI. CDR3 size: 14 residues.

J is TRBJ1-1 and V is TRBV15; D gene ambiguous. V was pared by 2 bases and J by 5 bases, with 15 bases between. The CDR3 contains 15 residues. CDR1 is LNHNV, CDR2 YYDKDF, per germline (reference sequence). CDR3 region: CATSRSDPGGTEAFF. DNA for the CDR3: TGTGCCACCAGCAGATCCGATCCTGGAGGAACTGAAGCTTTCTTT.

CDR3 region: CAWSVFTEAFF. In DNA, the CDR3 is TGTGCCTGGAGTGTCTTTACTGAAGCTTTCTTT. The chain combines TRBV30 with TRBJ1-1; D is uncertain. Germline values: CDR1 GTSNPN, CDR2 SVGIG (reference sequence). The CDR3 consists of 11 residues. V was cut by 0 bases and J by 5 bases, with 4 bases left in between.

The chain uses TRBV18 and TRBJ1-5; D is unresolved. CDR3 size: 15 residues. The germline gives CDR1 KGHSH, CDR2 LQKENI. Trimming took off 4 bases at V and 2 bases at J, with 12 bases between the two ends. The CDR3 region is CASSLGAGRNQPQHF. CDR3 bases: TGTGCCAGCTCACTCGGAGCCGGACGCAATCAGCCCCAGCATTTT.

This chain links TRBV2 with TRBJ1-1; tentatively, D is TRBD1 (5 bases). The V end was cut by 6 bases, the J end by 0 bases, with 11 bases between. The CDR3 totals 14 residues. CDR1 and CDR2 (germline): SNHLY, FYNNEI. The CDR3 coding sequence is TGTGCCAGCAGGGGGACGGAGATGAACACTGAAGCTTTCTTT. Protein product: CASRGTEMNTEAFF.

The CDR3 sequence: CSVRLFMGTEAFF. CDR3 bases: TGCAGCGTTCGTCTTTTCATGGGAACTGAAGCTTTCTTT. The V and J genes are TRBV29-1 and TRBJ1-1; D gene ambiguous. The germline gives CDR1 SQVTM, CDR2 ANQGSEA. V gave up 5 bases and J gave up 5 bases, with 15 bases separating them. The CDR3 spans 13 residues.

The DNA for the CDR3 is TGCGCCAGCAGCCAAACCCCGCGGGCTGGTTCACCCCTCCACTTT. Protein sequence: CASSQTPRAGSPLHF. J is TRBJ1-6 and V is TRBV4-1; D remains unclear. This CDR3 has 15 amino acids. V lost 2 bases, J lost 9 bases, and 14 bases lay in between. Germline lookup yields CDR1 MGHRA and CDR2 YSYEKL.

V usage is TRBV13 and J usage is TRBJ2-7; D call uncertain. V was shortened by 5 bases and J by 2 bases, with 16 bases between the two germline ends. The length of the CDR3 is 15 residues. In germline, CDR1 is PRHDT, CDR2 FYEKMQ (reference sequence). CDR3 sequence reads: CASSRGASGAYEQYF. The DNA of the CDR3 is TGTGCCAGCAGCCGAGGCGCCTCTGGGGCCTACGAGCAGTACTTC.